This T cell receptor (beta chain) is drawn from a study of a mutant IDH1 vaccine in newly diagnosed glioma. About the research overall: The sex distribution of treated patients was 62.5% male and around 40% female, with a mean age of around 40 years. The earlier regimen, radiotherapy, temozolomide, or both, was most often both. Overall study findings and caveats: Patients mounted vaccine-induced immune responses in around 93% of cases.

Only a few counts were recorded for this clone. The target antigen is unknown. Time point in this sample: week 47, end of study. In the vaccine, a single dose held 300 ug of the mutant IDH1 20-mer peptide, along with topical imiquimod. Eight vaccine injections were given to patients in weeks 1, 3, 5, 7, 11, 15, 19 and 23. The CDR3 is 14 residues long. Germline loops: CDR1 SGDLS, CDR2 YYNGEE. Trimming left V 5 bases short and J 8 bases short, with 14 bases between. Method: immunoSEQ multiplex PCR; TCRdb's copy keeps in-frame clones and lacks some. This sample has approximately 80,000 clones; roughly 77% occur once, and the top ten carry more than 5%.

This chain connects TRBV9 to TRBJ1-6; perhaps TRBD1 as D (5 bases). The sample was PBMCs, taken from a glioma patient whose treatment included an IDH1 peptide vaccine. The TCR sequence derives from a man aged 40-49 years with glioma. CDR3 protein: CASRLGTLDSPLHF. For the CDR3, the DNA is TGTGCCAGCAGACTAGGGACTCTGGATTCACCCCTCCACTTT. The entire variable domain, with the rest obtained from reference TRBV9 and TRBJ1-6, is as follows: DSGVTQTPKHLITATGQRVTLRCSPRSGDLSVYWYQQSLDQGLQFLIQYYNGEERAKGNILERFSAQQFPDLHSELNLSSLELGDSALYFCASRLGTLDSPLHFGNGTRLTVT.